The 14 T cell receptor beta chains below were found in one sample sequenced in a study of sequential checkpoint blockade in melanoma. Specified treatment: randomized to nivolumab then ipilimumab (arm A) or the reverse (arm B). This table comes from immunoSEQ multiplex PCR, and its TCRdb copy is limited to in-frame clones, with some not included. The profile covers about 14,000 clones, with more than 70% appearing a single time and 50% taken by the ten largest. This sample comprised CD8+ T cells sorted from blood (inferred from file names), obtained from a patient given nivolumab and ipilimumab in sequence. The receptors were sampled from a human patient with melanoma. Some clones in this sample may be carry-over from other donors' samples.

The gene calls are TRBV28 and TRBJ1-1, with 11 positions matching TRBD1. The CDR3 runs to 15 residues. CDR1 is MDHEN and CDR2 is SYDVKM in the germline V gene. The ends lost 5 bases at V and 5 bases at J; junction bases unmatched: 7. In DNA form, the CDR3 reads TGTGCCAGCAGTATTGGACAGGGGGCGCGAACTGAAGCTTTCTTT. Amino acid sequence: CASSIGQGARTEAFF. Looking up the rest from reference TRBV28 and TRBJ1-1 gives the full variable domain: DVKVTQSSRYLVKRTGEKVFLECVQDMDHENMFWYRQDPGLGLRLIYFSYDVKMKEKGDIPEGYSVSREKKERFSLILESASTNQTSMYLCASSIGQGARTEAFFGQGTRLTVV.

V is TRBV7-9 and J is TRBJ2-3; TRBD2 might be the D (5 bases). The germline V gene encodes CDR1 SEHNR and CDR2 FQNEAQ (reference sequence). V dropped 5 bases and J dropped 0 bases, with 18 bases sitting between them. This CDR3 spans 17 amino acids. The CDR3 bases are TGTGCCAGCAGCCCGGGTCCTTTTAGCGTAAGCACAGATACGCAGTATTTT. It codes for CASSPGPFSVSTDTQYF.

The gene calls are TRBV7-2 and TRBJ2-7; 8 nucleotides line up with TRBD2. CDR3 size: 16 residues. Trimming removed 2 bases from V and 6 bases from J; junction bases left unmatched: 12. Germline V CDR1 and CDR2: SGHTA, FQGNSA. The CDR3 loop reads CASSLNRLAPLGEQYF. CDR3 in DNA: TGTGCCAGCAGCTTAAACCGACTAGCGCCCTTGGGCGAGCAGTACTTC. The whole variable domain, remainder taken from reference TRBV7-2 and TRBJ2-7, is GAGVSQSPSNKVTEKGKDVELRCDPISGHTALYWYRQSLGQGLEFLIYFQGNSAPDKSGLPSDRFSAERTGGSVSTLTIQRTQQEDSAVYLCASSLNRLAPLGEQYFGPGTRLTVT.

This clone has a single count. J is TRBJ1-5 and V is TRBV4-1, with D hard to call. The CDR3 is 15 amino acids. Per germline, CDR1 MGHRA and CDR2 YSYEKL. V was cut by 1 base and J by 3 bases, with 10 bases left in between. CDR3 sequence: CASSQARSYNQPQHF. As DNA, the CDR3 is TGCGCCAGCAGCCAAGCTCGGAGTTACAATCAGCCCCAGCATTTT.

CDR3 in DNA: TGTGCCAGCAGCCCCGGGACAGGGTCGGGCGAGACCCAGTACTTC. Translation gives CASSPGTGSGETQYF. The V and J genes are TRBV9 and TRBJ2-5; 9 bases are shared with TRBD1. Per the germline V gene, CDR1 is SGDLS and CDR2 is YYNGEE. This CDR3 is 15 amino acids long. J was trimmed by 5 bases and V by 4 bases; bases with no gene match: 9.

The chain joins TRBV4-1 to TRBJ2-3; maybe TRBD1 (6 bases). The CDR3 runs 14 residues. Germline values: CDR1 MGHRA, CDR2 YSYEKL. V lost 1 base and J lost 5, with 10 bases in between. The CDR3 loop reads CASSQVQGLDTQYF. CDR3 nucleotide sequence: TGCGCCAGCAGCCAAGTCCAGGGGTTAGATACGCAGTATTTT.

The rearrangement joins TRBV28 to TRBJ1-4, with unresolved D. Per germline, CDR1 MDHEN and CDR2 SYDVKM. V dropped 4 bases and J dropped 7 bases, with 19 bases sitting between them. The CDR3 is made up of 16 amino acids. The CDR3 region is CASSSPREVSVEKLFF. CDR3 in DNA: TGTGCCAGCAGTTCCCCCCGGGAGGTTTCGGTTGAAAAACTGTTTTTT.

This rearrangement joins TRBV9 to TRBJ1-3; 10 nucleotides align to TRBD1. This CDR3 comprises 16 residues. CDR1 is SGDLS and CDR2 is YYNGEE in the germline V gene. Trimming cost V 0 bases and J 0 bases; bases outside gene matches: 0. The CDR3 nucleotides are TGTGCCAGCAGCGTAGGGGACAGGGGCTCTGGAAACACCATATATTTT. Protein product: CASSVGDRGSGNTIYF.

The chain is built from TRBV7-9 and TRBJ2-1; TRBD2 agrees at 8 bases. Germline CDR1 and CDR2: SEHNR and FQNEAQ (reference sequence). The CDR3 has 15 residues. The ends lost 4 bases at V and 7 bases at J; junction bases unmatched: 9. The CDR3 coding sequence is TGTGCCAGCAGCTCATCGGGGGGGCATCAGAATGAGCAGTTCTTC. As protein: CASSSSGGHQNEQFF.

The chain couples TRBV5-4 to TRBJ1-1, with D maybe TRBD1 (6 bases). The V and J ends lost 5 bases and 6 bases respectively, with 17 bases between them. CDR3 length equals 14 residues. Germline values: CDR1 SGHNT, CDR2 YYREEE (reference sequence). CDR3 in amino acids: CASRGGQQEAEAFF. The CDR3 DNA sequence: TGTGCCAGCAGGGGGGGGCAGCAGGAGGCTGAAGCTTTCTTT.

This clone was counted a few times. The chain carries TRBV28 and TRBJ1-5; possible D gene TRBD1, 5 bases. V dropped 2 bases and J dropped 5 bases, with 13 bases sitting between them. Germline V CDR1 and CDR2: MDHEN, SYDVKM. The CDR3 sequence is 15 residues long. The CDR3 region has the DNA TGTGCCAGCAGTTTACGGCAGGGAGGGTATCAGCCCCAGCATTTT. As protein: CASSLRQGGYQPQHF. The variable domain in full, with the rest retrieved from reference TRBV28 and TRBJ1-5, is DVKVTQSSRYLVKRTGEKVFLECVQDMDHENMFWYRQDPGLGLRLIYFSYDVKMKEKGDIPEGYSVSREKKERFSLILESASTNQTSMYLCASSLRQGGYQPQHFGDGTRLSIL.

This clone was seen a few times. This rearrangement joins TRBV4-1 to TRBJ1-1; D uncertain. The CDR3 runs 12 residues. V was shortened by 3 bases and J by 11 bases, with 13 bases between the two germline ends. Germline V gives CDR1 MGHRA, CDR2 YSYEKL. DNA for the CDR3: TGCGCCAGCAGCCACCCCGAATCGGAGGCTTTCTTT. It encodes CASSHPESEAFF.

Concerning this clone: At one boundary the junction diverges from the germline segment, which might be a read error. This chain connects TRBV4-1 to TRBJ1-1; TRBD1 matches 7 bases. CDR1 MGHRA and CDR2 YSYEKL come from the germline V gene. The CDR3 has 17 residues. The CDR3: CASSQEEGASYPYWASF. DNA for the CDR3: TGCGCCAGCAGCCAAGAAGAGGGGGCTTCCTACCCTTATTGGGCTTCCTTT.

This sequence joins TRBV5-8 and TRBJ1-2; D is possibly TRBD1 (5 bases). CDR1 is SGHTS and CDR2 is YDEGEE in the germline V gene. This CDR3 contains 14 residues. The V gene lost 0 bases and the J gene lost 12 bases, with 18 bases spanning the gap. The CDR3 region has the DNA TGTGCCAGCAGCTTGGCCCGTAGGGACGGCGGGGACACCTTC. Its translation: CASSLARRDGGDTF.